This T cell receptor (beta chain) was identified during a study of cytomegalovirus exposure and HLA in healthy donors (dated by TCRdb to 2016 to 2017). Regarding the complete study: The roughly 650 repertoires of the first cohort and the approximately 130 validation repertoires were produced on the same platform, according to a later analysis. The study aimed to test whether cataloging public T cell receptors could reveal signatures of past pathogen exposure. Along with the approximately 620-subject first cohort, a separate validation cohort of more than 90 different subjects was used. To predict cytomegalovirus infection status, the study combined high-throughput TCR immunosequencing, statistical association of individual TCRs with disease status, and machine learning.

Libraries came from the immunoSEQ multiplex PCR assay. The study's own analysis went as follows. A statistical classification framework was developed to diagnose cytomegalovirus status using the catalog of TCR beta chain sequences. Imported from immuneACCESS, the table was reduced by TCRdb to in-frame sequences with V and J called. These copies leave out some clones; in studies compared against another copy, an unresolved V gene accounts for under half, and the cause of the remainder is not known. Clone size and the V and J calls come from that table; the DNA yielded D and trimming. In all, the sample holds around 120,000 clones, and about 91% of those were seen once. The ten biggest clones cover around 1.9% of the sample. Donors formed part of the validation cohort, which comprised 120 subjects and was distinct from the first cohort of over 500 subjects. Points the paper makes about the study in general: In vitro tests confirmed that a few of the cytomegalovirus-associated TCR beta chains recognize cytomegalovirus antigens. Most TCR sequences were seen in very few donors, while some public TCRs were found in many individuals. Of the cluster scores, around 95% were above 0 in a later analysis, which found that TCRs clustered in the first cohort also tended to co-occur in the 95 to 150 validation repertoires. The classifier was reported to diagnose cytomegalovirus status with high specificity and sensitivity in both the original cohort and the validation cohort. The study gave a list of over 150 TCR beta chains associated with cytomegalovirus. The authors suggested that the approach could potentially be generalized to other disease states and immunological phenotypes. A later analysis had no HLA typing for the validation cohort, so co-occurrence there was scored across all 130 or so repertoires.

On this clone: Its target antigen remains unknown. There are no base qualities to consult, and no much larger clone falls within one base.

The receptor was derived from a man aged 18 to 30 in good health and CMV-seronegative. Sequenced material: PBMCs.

The CDR3 amino acid sequence is: CASSPNTLGEQFF. DNA sequence: TGCGCCAGCAGCCCTAATACTCTAGGTGAGCAGTTCTTC. Here the chain combines TRBV4-1 and TRBJ2-1, with no confidently assigned D gene. CDR1 and CDR2 (MGHRA, YSYEKL) derive from the germline V gene. The junction shows trimming of 4 bases on V and 9 bases on J, plus 13 bases between the germline ends. Counted from cysteine to phenylalanine, this CDR3 has 13 amino acids. The DNA shown is the 39-base CDR3, in frame from base 1.